This T cell receptor (beta chain) derives from a study of control samples from healthy donors and cancer patients. Measured with immunoSEQ multiplex PCR; TCRdb has only the in-frame clones, and not every one. The sample includes about 150,000 clones, around 95% of them seen just once. V was cut by 6 bases and J by 8 bases, with 25 bases left in between. The CDR3 extends over 16 amino acids. In germline, CDR1 is SNHLY, CDR2 FYNNEI. This chain uses TRBV2 with TRBJ1-2, with D perhaps matching TRBD1 (6 bases). This receptor was identified in a man in his forties or fifties in good health. The sample consisted of blood. The CDR3 sequence: CASSKRAGDIAEGYTF. The CDR3 nucleotides are TGTGCCAGCAGCAAACGGGCAGGGGATATCGCGGAGGGCTACACCTTC.